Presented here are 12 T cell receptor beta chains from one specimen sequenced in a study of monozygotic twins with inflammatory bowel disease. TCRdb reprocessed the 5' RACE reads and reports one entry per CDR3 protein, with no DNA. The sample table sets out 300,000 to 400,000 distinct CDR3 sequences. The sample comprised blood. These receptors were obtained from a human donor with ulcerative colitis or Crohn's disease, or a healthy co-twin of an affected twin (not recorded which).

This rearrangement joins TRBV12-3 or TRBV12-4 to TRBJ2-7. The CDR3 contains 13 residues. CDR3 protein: CASSLTQTYEQYF.

Here the CDR3 reads CASSQDFRGADTGELFF. This rearrangement joins TRBV4-1 to TRBJ2-2; TCRdb's D gene call, TRBD1, goes unchecked for lack of DNA. This CDR3 has 17 amino acids. Germline loops: CDR1 MGHRA, CDR2 YSYEKL.

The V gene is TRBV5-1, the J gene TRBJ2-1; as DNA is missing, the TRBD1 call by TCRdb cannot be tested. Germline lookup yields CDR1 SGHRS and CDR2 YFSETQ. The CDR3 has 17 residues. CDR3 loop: CASSLAGPRESYNEQFF.

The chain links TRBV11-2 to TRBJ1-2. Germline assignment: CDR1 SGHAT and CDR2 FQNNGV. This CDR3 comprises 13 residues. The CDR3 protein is CASSLGFEVGYTF.

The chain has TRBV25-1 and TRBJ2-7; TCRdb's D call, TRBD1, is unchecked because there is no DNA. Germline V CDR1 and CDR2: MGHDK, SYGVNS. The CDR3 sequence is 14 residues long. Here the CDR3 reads CASSELGASYEQYF.

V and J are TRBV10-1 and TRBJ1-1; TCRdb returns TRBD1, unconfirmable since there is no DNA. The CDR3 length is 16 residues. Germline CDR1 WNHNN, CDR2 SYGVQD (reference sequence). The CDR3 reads CASSESSPGGDTEAFF.

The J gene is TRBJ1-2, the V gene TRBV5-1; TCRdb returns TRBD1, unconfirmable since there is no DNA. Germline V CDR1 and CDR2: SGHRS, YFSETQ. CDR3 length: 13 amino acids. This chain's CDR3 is CASSLQGEYGYTF.

Here the CDR3 reads CASTDSRDEQYF. The J gene is TRBJ2-7, the V gene TRBV28; TCRdb selects TRBD1, and the lack of DNA leaves this call unchecked. The CDR3 contains 12 residues. The germline CDR1 and CDR2 sequences are MDHEN and SYDVKM.

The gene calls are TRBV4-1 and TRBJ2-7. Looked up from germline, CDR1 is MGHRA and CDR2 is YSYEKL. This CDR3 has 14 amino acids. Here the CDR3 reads CASSQAVGFNEQYF.

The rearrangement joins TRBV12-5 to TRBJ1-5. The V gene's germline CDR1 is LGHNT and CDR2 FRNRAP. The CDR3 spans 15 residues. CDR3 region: CASGAGRTYNQPQHF. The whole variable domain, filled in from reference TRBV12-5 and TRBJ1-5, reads DARVTQTPRHKVTEMGQEVTMRCQPILGHNTVFWYRQTMMQGLELLAYFRNRAPLDDSGMPKDRFSAEMPDATLATLKIQPSEPRDSAVYFCASGAGRTYNQPQHFGDGTRLSIL.

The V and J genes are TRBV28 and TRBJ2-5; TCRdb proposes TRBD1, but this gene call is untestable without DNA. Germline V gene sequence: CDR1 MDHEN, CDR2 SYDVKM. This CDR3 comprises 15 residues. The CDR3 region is CASSESSKGRGTQYF.

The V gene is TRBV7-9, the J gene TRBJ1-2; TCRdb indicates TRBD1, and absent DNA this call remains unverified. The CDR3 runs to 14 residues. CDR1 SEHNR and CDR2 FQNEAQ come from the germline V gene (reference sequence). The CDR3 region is CASSLERDLYGYTF.